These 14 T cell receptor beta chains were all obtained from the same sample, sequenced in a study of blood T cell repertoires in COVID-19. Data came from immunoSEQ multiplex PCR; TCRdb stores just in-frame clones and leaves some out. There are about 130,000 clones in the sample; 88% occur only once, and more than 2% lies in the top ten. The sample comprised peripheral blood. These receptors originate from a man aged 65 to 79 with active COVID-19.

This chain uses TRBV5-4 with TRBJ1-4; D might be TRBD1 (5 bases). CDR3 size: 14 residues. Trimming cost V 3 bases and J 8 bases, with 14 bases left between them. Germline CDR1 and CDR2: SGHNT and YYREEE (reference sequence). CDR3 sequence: CASSYDSFPEKLFF. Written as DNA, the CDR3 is TGTGCCAGCAGCTATGACAGCTTTCCAGAAAAACTGTTTTTT.

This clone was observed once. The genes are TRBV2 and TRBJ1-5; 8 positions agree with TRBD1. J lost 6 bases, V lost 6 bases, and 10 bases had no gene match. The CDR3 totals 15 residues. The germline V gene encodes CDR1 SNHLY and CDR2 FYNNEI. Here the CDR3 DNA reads TGTGCCAGCAGCCTGACAGGGGCGGCGGGTCAGCCCCAGCATTTT. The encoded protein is CASSLTGAAGQPQHF.

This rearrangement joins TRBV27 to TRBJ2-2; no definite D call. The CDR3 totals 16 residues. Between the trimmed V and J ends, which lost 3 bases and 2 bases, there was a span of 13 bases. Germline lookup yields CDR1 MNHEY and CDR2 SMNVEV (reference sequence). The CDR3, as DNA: TGTGCCAGCAGTTTGTACGCAGTCCCAAACACCGGGGAGCTGTTTTTT. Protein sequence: CASSLYAVPNTGELFF.

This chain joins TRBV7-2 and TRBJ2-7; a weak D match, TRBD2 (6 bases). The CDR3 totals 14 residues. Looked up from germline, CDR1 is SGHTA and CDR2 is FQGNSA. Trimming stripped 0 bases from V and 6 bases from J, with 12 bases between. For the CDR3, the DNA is TGTGCCAGCAGCTTAGCGGGCGGGGTAGGCGAGCAGTACTTC. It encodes CASSLAGGVGEQYF.

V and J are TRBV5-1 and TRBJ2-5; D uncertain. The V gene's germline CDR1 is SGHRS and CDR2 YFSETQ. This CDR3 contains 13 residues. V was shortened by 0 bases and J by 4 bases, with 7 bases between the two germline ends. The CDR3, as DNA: TGCGCCAGCAGCTTGGAATACGGAGAGACCCAGTACTTC. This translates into CASSLEYGETQYF.

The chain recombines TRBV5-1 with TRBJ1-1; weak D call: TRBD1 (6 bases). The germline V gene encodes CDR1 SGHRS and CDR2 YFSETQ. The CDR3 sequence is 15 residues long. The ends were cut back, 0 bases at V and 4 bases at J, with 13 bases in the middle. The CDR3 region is CASSLAGGAVTEAFF. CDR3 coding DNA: TGCGCCAGCAGCTTGGCCGGGGGGGCAGTCACTGAAGCTTTCTTT.

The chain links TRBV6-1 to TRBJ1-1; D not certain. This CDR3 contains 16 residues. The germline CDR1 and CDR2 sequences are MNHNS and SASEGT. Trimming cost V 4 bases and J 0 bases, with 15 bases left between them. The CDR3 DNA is TGTGCCAGCAGTGGGCCCAGCAGAGGCTTGAACACTGAAGCTTTCTTT. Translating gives CASSGPSRGLNTEAFF.

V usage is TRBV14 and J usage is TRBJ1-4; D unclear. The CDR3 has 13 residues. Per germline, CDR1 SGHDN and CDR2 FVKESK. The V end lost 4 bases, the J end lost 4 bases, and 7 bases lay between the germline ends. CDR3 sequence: CASSRHVNEKLFF. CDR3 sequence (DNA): TGTGCCAGCAGCCGGCACGTTAATGAAAAACTGTTTTTT.

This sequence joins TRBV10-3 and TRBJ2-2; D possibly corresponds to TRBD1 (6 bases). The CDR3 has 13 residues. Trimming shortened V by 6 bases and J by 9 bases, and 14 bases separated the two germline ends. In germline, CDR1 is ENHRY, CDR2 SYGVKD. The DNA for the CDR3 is TGTGCCATCAGCTTACAGGGTAAGCGGGAGCTGTTTTTT. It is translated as CAISLQGKRELFF.

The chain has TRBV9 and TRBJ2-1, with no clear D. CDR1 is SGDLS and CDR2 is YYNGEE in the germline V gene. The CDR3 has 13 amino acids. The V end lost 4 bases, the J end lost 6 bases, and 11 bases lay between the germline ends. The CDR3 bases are TGTGCCAGCAGCTCTGAGAACCTCAATGAGCAGTTCTTC. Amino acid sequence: CASSSENLNEQFF.

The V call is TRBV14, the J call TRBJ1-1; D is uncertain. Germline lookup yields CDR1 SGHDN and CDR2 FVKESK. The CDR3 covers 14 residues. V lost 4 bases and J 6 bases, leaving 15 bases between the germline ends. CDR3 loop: CASSLTLSSAEAFF. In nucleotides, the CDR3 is TGTGCCAGCAGCCTCACGCTCTCGAGCGCTGAAGCTTTCTTT. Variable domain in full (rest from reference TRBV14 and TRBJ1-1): EAGVTQFPSHSVIEKGQTVTLRCDPISGHDNLYWYRRVMGKEIKFLLHFVKESKQDESGMPNNRFLAERTGGTYSTLKVQPAELEDSGVYFCASSLTLSSAEAFFGQGTRLTVV.

The CDR3 DNA follows: TGTGCCAGCTCTGCCGGGACAGGGGGAGAGACCCAGTACTTC. This encodes CASSAGTGGETQYF. The genes are TRBV18 and TRBJ2-5; TRBD1 matches 11 bases. CDR3 length equals 14 residues. Germline CDR1 and CDR2: KGHSH and LQKENI. The V segment lost 6 bases and the J segment 4 bases; nucleotides outside the gene matches: 4.

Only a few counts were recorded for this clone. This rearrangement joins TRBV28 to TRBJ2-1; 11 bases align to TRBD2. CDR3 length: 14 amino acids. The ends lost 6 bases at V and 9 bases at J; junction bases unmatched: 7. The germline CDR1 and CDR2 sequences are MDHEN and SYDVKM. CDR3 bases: TGTGCCAGCAGGTCACTAGCGGGAGACGGTGAGCAGTTCTTC. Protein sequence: CASRSLAGDGEQFF.

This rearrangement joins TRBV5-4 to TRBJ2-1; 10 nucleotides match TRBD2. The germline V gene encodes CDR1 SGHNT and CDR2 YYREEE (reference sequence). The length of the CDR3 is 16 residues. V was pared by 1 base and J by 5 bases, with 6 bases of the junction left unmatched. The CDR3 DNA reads TGTGCCAGCAGCTTGAGTCGGACTAGCGGCAACAATGAGCAGTTCTTC. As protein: CASSLSRTSGNNEQFF.